The T cell receptor (beta chain) under discussion was sequenced for a study of STAT5B mutations in CD4+ large granular lymphocyte leukemia. Overall study results and limits: CD4-sorted patient repertoires seemed more clonal than healthy CD4+ repertoires.

As concerns this clone: Its antigen is still unknown.

This CDR3 comprises 17 residues. Trimming removed 0 bases at V and 5 bases at J, with 14 bases between. In germline, CDR1 is LNHNV, CDR2 YYDKDF (reference sequence). Using immunoSEQ multiplex PCR, the repertoire was profiled, and TCRdb retains in-frame clones only, with some absent. The sample records 25,000 to 30,000 clones, 70% to 85% being singletons. The specimen sequenced was CD4+ T cells from blood buffy coats. The receptor's source is a human donor in good health. This chain uses TRBV15 with TRBJ1-6; the D is unclear. The CDR3 DNA is TGTGCCACCAGCAGAGACCCCCCACGGGAGAATAATTCACCCCTCCACTTT. Protein sequence: CATSRDPPRENNSPLHF.